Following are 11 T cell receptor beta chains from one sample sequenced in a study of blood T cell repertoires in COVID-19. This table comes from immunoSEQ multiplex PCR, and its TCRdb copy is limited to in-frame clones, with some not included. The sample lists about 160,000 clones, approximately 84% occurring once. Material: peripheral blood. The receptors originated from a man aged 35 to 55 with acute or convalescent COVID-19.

CDR3 nucleotide sequence: TGTGCCACCAGCAGAGATACCCAGGTTGGCTACACCTTC. Translation gives CATSRDTQVGYTF. This chain joins TRBV15 and TRBJ1-2; no clear D. With 0 bases removed from V and 7 bases from J, the gap between germline ends came to 9 bases. The CDR3 consists of 13 residues. In germline, CDR1 is LNHNV, CDR2 YYDKDF (reference sequence).

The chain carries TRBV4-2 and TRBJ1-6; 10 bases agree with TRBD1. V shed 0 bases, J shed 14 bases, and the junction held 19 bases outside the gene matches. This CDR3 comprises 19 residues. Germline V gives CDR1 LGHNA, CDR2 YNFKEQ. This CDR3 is CASSQELLVGTGEGSSLHF. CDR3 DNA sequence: TGTGCCAGCAGCCAAGAATTGCTAGTAGGGACAGGGGAGGGTTCGTCCCTCCACTTT.

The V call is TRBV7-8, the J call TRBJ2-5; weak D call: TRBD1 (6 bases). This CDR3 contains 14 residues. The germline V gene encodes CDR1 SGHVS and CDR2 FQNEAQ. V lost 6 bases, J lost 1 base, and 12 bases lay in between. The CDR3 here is CASRPRDTQETQYF. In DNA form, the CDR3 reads TGTGCCAGCAGGCCCCGGGACACCCAAGAGACCCAGTACTTC.

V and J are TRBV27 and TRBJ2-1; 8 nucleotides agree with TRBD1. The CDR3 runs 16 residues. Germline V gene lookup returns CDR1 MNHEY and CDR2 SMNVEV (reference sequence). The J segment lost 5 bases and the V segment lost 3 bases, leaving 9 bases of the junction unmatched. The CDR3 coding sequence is TGTGCCAGCAGTTTCAGGGACAGGCCGACCAACAATGAGCAGTTCTTC. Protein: CASSFRDRPTNNEQFF.

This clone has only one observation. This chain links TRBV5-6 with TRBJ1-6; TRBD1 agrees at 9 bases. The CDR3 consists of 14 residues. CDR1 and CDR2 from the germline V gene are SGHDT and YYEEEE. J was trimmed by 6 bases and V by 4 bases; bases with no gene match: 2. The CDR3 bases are TGTGCCAGCAGCATGGGACAGGGTAATTCACCCCTCCACTTT. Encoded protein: CASSMGQGNSPLHF. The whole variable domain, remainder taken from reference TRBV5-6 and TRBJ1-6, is DAGVTQSPTHLIKTRGQQVTLRCSPKSGHDTVSWYQQALGQGPQFIFQYYEEEERQRGNFPDRFSGHQFPNYSSELNVNALLLGDSALYLCASSMGQGNSPLHFGNGTRLTVT.

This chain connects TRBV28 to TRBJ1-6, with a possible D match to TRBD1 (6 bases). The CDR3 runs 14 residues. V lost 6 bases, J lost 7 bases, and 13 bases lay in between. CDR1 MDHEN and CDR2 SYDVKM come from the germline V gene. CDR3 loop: CASRRQVSNSPLHF. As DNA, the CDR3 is TGTGCCAGCAGAAGACAGGTATCGAATTCACCCCTCCACTTT.

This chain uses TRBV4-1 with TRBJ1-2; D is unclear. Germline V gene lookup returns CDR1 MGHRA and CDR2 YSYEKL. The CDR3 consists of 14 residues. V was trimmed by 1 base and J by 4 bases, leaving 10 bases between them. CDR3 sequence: CASSQVYQTYGYTF. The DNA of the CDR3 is TGCGCCAGCAGCCAAGTCTACCAAACCTATGGCTACACCTTC.

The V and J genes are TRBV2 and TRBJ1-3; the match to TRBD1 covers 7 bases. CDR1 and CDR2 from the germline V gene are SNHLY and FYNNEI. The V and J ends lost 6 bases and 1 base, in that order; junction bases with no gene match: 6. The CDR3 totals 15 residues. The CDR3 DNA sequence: TGTGCCAGCAGATCCACGACAGGGTCTGGAAACACCATATATTTT. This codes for CASRSTTGSGNTIYF. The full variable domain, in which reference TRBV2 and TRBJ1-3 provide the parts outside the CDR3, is EPEVTQTPSHQVTQMGQEVILRCVPISNHLYFYWYRQILGQKVEFLVSFYNNEISEKSEIFDDQFSVERPDGSNFTLKIRSTKLEDSAMYFCASRSTTGSGNTIYFGEGSWLTVV.

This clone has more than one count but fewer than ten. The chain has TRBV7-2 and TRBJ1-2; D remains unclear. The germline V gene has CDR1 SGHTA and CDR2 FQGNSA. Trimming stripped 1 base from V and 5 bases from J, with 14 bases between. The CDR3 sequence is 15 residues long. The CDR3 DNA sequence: TGTGCCAGCAGCTTAGGATCCGGGTCGTCTTATGGCTACACCTTC. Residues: CASSLGSGSSYGYTF.

The CDR3 protein is CAVATGRAYGYTF. Written as DNA, the CDR3 is TGTGCCGTGGCTACAGGAAGGGCCTATGGCTACACCTTC. The chain couples TRBV28 to TRBJ1-2, with a possible D match to TRBD1 (5 bases). CDR1 is MDHEN, CDR2 SYDVKM, per germline. Trimming took off 11 bases at V and 4 bases at J, with 17 bases between the two ends. The CDR3 loop spans 13 amino acids.

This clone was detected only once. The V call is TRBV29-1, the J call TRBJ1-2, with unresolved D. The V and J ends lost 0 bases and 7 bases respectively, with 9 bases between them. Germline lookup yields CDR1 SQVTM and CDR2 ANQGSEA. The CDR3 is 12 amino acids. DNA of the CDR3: TGCAGCGTTGAAGAATACGGGAGTGGCTACACCTTC. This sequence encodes CSVEEYGSGYTF. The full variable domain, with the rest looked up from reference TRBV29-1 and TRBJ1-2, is SAVISQKPSRDICQRGTSLTIQCQVDSQVTMMFWYRQQPGQSLTLIATANQGSEATYESGFVIDKFPISRPNLTFSTLTVSNMSPEDSSIYLCSVEEYGSGYTFGSGTRLTVV.